This T cell receptor (beta chain) appears in the sequencing data of a study of cytomegalovirus exposure and HLA in healthy donors listed by TCRdb under 2017. Background on the whole study: An earlier analysis of approximately 640 of the donors reported more than 250 Gb of sequence data and around 120 million unique TCR beta sequences from around 200 million T cells. The study aimed to test whether cataloging public T cell receptors could reveal signatures of past pathogen exposure. Both class I and class II loci were covered by HLA typing, at four-digit resolution. An early release covering about 600 HLA-typed donors comprised approximately 290 gigabases of sequencing data and about 90 million unique TCR sequences. Rather than using new phenotypic data, the later analysis identified candidate immune exposures from TCR beta sequences and from how often those sequences occurred across donors. Donor age, sex, ethnicity and CMV serostatus were collected together with the repertoire data. Among a few hundred genotyped donors of the cohort, an average of around 240,000 unique TCR beta nucleotide sequences were sequenced per donor, approximately 20% of them non-productive. Among the approximately 420 genotyped donors, under 90% belonged to the genetic ancestry cluster associated with self-reported Caucasian donors. All discovery cohort repertoires had been generated using a single sequencing platform. An earlier analysis of around 640 of the donors used high-throughput TCR beta sequencing to judge whether each TCR beta V gene segment behaved as functional or pseudogenic. The study profiled the T cell repertoires of hundreds of subjects by immunosequencing and related them to cytomegalovirus serostatus. A separate validation cohort of about 110 different subjects was used in addition to the approximately 670-subject first cohort. The study combined high-throughput TCR immunosequencing, statistical association of individual TCRs with disease status, and machine learning to predict cytomegalovirus infection status. A later analysis re-analyzed previously published TCR beta repertoires from approximately 700 donors and added high-resolution HLA genotyping to study TCR occurrence patterns. Genome-wide SNP genotypes for about 55% of the 666 donors were used in a later genetic analysis, which treated that subset as a discovery cohort. Because of strong linkage in the cohort, four to six DR-DQ haplotypes were treated as single units for association and clustering. Typing coverage varied by locus: about 620-630 donors for A, B, C, DRB1 and DQB1; roughly 510 for DQA1; over 600 for DPA1; approximately 490 for DPB1. What the study reported, not specific to this receptor: A later analysis found that HLA-associated TCR beta chains were more clonally expanded and had lower generation probabilities than equally common non-associated chains. According to a later analysis, most CMV-associated TCR beta chains appeared to be HLA-restricted, and the HLA associations seemed to be driven largely by CMV exposure. Because counts were too low, some 17 rarely observed V segments, including chromosome 9 orphons, were left out of the earlier analysis of a few hundred of the donors. Because HLA typing was missing for some donors at each locus, association tests included only the typed subset. Cytomegalovirus status was reported to be diagnosed by the classifier with high specificity and sensitivity in both the original and validation cohorts. In this cohort, only TCR beta chains were sequenced, and detectable features were limited by the absence of alpha or paired-chain data. The 87-base-pair reads could not distinguish some IMGT-functional V segments, including TRBV6-2 and TRBV6-3, so those segments were excluded. In the study, some 180 TCR beta chains were listed as associated with cytomegalovirus. Assigning TCR associations to individual alleles was difficult when HLA alleles, especially DR and DQ, strongly co-occurred. The authors suggested that the approach could potentially be generalized to other disease states and immunological phenotypes. Compared with the 666-donor mean, donors in an Asian-associated ancestry cluster had fewer N-insertions in productive TCRs, according to a later genetic analysis. Roughly uniform sequencing depth across donors was assumed in presence/absence analyses, although this assumption may not hold. An earlier analysis of around 500 of the donors showed that most TCR beta V segments appeared in productive rearrangements either about 90% or about 30% of the time, which broadly matched IMGT annotations. Immune exposure information for the cohort was limited to CMV serostatus. Several of the top co-occurrence clusters appeared to be linked to parvovirus B19, influenza, CMV and Epstein-Barr virus, according to a later analysis. In a later genetic analysis, a missense DCLRE1C variant was associated with V-gene and J-gene trimming of TCR beta chains, and the association was replicated in an independent cohort. In vitro tests confirmed that a few of the cytomegalovirus-associated TCR beta chains recognize cytomegalovirus antigens. Correlated functional status among segregating V segments might be attributable to linkage disequilibrium, but an unknown experimental factor could not be ruled out. A further reported finding was that TCR beta sequences accurately predicted the HLA-A and HLA-B alleles for most subjects in the first cohort. Specific HLA alleles were associated with about 17,000 TCR beta sequences at a false discovery rate of 0.05 in a later analysis. Most TCR sequences were observed very rarely across donors, whereas some public TCRs were present in many individuals. A cluster of highly shared sequence variants was judged likely to represent a technical artifact of the sequencing pipeline. A later analysis found that TCR association rates varied across HLA loci, with DRB1 alleles showing the most associated TCRs and HLA-C alleles the fewest.

To prepare the library, the immunoSEQ multiplex PCR assay was applied. A mixture of 60 forward primers for TCR Vbeta segments and 13 reverse primers for TCR Jbeta segments was used in the multiplex PCR. The CDR3 region of rearranged TCR beta genes was amplified from genomic DNA by a multiplex PCR assay. The amplified TCR beta libraries were sequenced on the Illumina HiSeq System as 87-base-pair reads. On the study's bioinformatics: In a later analysis, roughly 80 million unique TCR beta chains were counted across the roughly 610 repertoires, and roughly 11 million of these chains were shared by at least two donors. Raw reads were error-corrected and collapsed into unique sequences with a nearest-neighbor algorithm that merged closely related sequences to remove PCR and sequencing errors. Alignment of CDR3 sequences to IMGT reference sequences was used to assign V, D and J gene segments. For a sequence to be retained, a match of at least six nucleotides was required to both a V gene segment and a J gene segment. Rearrangements were called productive when the CDR3 lacked stop codons and stayed in frame with V and J; all others were non-productive. CDR3 was defined according to IMGT convention as the region running from the second conserved V-encoded cysteine to the conserved J-encoded phenylalanine. Sequences without an unambiguous match to a single V gene segment were excluded from the earlier analysis of about 600 of the donors. An earlier analysis of a few hundred of the donors called V segments functional above 56.7% productive rearrangements and segregating when the between-donor standard deviation exceeded 5%. A statistical classification framework was developed to diagnose cytomegalovirus status using the catalog of TCR beta chain sequences. In a later analysis, TCR nucleotide sequences were compared against IMGT/GENE-DB human TR gene sequences so that V and J genes could be assigned. A later analysis assigned CDR3 sequences and most-parsimonious VDJ recombination scenarios with the TCRdist pipeline. In a later analysis, each TCR beta chain was defined by its CDR3 amino acid sequence together with its V-gene family, and reads without a unique V-gene family were excluded. In a later analysis, 450 to 600 highly shared, low-generation-probability nucleotide sequences were removed to address suspected cross-contamination and a sequencing artifact. In a later analysis, a clonal expansion index was calculated for each public chain from normalized within-repertoire ranks of inferred template counts. A later analysis computed generation probabilities with a VDJ recombination model fitted to out-of-frame rearrangements, and checked the results against IGoR. In a later analysis, TCR-TCR, TCR-HLA and TCR-CMV co-occurrence was scored with hypergeometric tests, and a repertoire-size bias correction was applied to TCR pairs. In a later analysis, false discovery rates were estimated by permuting HLA or CMV assignments 20 times. A later analysis grouped co-occurring TCRs with DBSCAN, adding TCRdist sequence similarity when clustering within HLA-allele-positive subsets. Repertoires with fewer than 30,000 or more than 120,000 public chains, plus five repertoires with anomalous nucleotide sharing, were excluded from co-occurrence clustering. TCRdb's version of the immuneACCESS table is confined to in-frame rearrangements and falls short of the full clone set. An unresolved V gene accounts for under half of the shortfall where checked; the remainder is of unknown origin. D and trimming come from the DNA, and the V and J calls and clone size come from that table. The sample data list some 70,000 clones, and about three quarters of these were observed just once. The ten largest clones add up to about 4.8% of the sample.

The cohort consisted of 650 to 850 healthy bone marrow donors. At the time of sampling, all cohort members were nominally healthy, though unrecorded immune exposures were likely present. The donor tested CMV seropositive and was one of the 289 seropositive cohort members. A peripheral blood sample was provided by each donor, and peripheral blood mononuclear cells were used for TCR beta sequencing. The Qiagen DNeasy Blood Extraction Kit was used to extract genomic DNA from the blood cell samples. Remarks on this clone: Its antigen has not been determined. No base qualities exist here, and no much larger clone lies one base off it.

Reading from cysteine to phenylalanine, the CDR3 counts 16 amino acids. Just CDR3 DNA is preserved here, 48 bases in frame from base 1. After removal of 3 bases from V and 4 bases from J, the junction retains 7 bases not matched to a gene. Looking up the germline V gene yields CDR1 SGHTA and CDR2 FQGNSA. Sample: PBMCs. The receptor comes from a male donor in good health and CMV-seropositive. The chain joins TRBV7-2 to TRBJ2-3, and TRBD2 matches 10 of the central bases. This receptor carries the CDR3 CASSLASGGGADTQYF. Here is the DNA: TGTGCCAGCAGCTTGGCTAGCGGGGGTGGCGCAGATACGCAGTATTTT. Reference TRBV7-2 and TRBJ2-3 genes cover what lies past the CDR3, so the full variable domain is GAGVSQSPSNKVTEKGKDVELRCDPISGHTALYWYRQSLGQGLEFLIYFQGNSAPDKSGLPSDRFSAERTGGSVSTLTIQRTQQEDSAVYLCASSLASGGGADTQYFGPGTRLTVL.